The 11 T cell receptor beta chains given below trace back to one sample, sequenced in a study of cytomegalovirus exposure and HLA in healthy donors. Here immunoSEQ multiplex PCR was the method, and the copy in TCRdb shows in-frame clones only, minus some. Here the sample spans 90,000 to 130,000 clones, approximately 94% being singletons. Input material: PBMCs. The receptors were gathered from a woman younger than 30 in good health and CMV-seronegative.

A single count supports this clone. The chain is built from TRBV15 and TRBJ2-5, with 11 bases aligning to TRBD2. Per germline, CDR1 LNHNV and CDR2 YYDKDF (reference sequence). This CDR3 region has 15 residues. V lost 2 bases to trimming and J lost 3 bases; unmatched junction nucleotides: 2. CDR3 in DNA: TGTGCCACCAGCAGAAGACTAGCGGGGAAAGAGACCCAGTACTTC. It specifies CATSRRLAGKETQYF.

This chain uses TRBV6-1 with TRBJ2-5; a possible D gene is TRBD1 (5 bases). The germline V gene encodes CDR1 MNHNS and CDR2 SASEGT. This CDR3 comprises 11 residues. Trimming shortened V by 6 bases and J by 7 bases, and 9 bases separated the two germline ends. The chain's CDR3 is CASRPQGTQYF. In DNA form, the CDR3 reads TGTGCCAGCAGGCCTCAGGGGACCCAGTACTTC.

The V and J genes are TRBV29-1 and TRBJ2-7, with TRBD1 identical over 9 bases. The CDR3 totals 16 residues. Germline trimming cut 0 bases from V and 4 bases from J; bases unmatched to any gene: 10. CDR1 and CDR2 (germline): SQVTM, ANQGSEA. CDR3 DNA sequence: TGCAGCGTTGAAGATCTTAAGACAGGGGGAGGATACGAGCAGTACTTC. Protein product: CSVEDLKTGGGYEQYF.

This rearrangement joins TRBV5-1 to TRBJ2-2; D is perhaps TRBD1 (5 bases). Trimming took 5 bases from V and 6 from J, leaving 23 bases between them. From germline, CDR1 is SGHRS and CDR2 YFSETQ. This CDR3 contains 17 residues. CDR3 residues: CASSSIIRVRDAGELFF. The CDR3 nucleotides read TGCGCCAGCAGTTCAATTATCAGGGTGCGTGACGCCGGGGAGCTGTTTTTT.

The chain joins TRBV28 to TRBJ2-1; possible D gene TRBD2, 7 bases. Trimming removed 6 bases at V and 7 bases at J, with 13 bases between. In germline, CDR1 is MDHEN, CDR2 SYDVKM. The CDR3 has 13 amino acids. CDR3 coding DNA: TGTGCCAGCAGGGGGGGGGCTTCGAATGAGCAGTTCTTC. This encodes CASRGGASNEQFF.

The chain links TRBV10-1 to TRBJ2-3, with a weak D call TRBD2 (5 bases). Per germline, CDR1 WNHNN and CDR2 SYGVQD (reference sequence). The CDR3 length is 13 residues. Trimming pared 2 bases from V and 3 bases from J, leaving 6 bases between. In nucleotides, the CDR3 is TGCGCCAGCAGTGAGGGGAGAACAGATACGCAGTATTTT. Protein sequence: CASSEGRTDTQYF.

The chain has TRBV6-1 and TRBJ1-2; D remains unclear. Germline V CDR1 and CDR2: MNHNS, SASEGT. V lost 4 bases, J lost 0 bases, and 12 bases lay in between. The CDR3 has 15 amino acids. The chain's CDR3 is CASSVRLATNYGYTF. CDR3 nucleotides: TGTGCCAGCAGTGTCCGGTTAGCGACTAACTATGGCTACACCTTC.

This clone is a singleton in its sample. J is TRBJ1-3 and V is TRBV11-2; perhaps TRBD1 as D (5 bases). The V and J ends lost 3 bases and 3 bases respectively, with 21 bases between them. Germline V gene sequence: CDR1 SGHAT, CDR2 FQNNGV. The CDR3 consists of 18 residues. The chain's CDR3 is CASSFGRGKGSSGNTIYF. CDR3 nucleotides: TGTGCCAGCAGCTTTGGGAGGGGAAAGGGTTCAAGTGGAAACACCATATATTTT.

The chain joins TRBV4-2 to TRBJ2-3, with 9 positions matching TRBD2. Germline-derived CDR1 and CDR2 are LGHNA and YNFKEQ. V dropped 0 bases and J dropped 0; count of bases not matched to a gene: 7. The CDR3 length is 18 residues. The CDR3, as DNA: TGTGCCAGCAGCCAAGATCTAGCGGGGACCCCTAGCACAGATACGCAGTATTTT. Translated, it gives CASSQDLAGTPSTDTQYF.

This clone appeared a single time. The chain couples TRBV30 to TRBJ2-1; D ambiguous. The germline V and J ends were trimmed by 4 bases and 5 bases, with 15 bases remaining between them. Per the germline V gene, CDR1 is GTSNPN and CDR2 is SVGIG (reference sequence). The CDR3 length is 14 residues. CDR3 loop: CAWTAISTHNEQFF. CDR3 sequence (DNA): TGTGCCTGGACCGCGATAAGCACCCACAATGAGCAGTTCTTC.

The chain couples TRBV9 to TRBJ2-7; TRBD2 matches 9 bases. Germline V gives CDR1 SGDLS, CDR2 YYNGEE. V shed 4 bases and J 2 bases; nucleotides not matched to a gene: 1. The CDR3 covers 13 residues. The CDR3 spells CASSSGGTYEQYF. DNA of the CDR3: TGTGCCAGCAGCAGCGGGGGGACCTACGAGCAGTACTTC. Combining the CDR3 with reference TRBV9 and TRBJ2-7 gives the whole variable domain DSGVTQTPKHLITATGQRVTLRCSPRSGDLSVYWYQQSLDQGLQFLIQYYNGEERAKGNILERFSAQQFPDLHSELNLSSLELGDSALYFCASSSGGTYEQYFGPGTRLTVT.